This is a list of T cell receptor beta chains from one sample in a study of T cell responses to AZD1222 COVID-19 vaccine. Profiled with immunoSEQ multiplex PCR; TCRdb holds only in-frame clones, not every one. The sample carries about 21,000 clones, approximately 88% recorded once. The sample consisted of peripheral blood, taken 28 days after the second AZD1222 dose. The receptors shown here come from an adult who received the AZD1222 COVID-19 vaccine. Both conserved end residues are part of each CDR3. The order of the fields is V gene, J gene, clone size, D gene, CDR3 protein, CDR3 DNA. D genes are given only for firm matches. A row's size may be missing; if present it is once, few, many or a size class.

>TRBV3-1/TRBV3-2|TRBJ1-6|.|TRBD1
CASSQGTGTLDSPLHF
TGTGCCAGCAGCCAAGGGACAGGGACTCTGGATTCACCCCTCCACTTT
>TRBV11-3|TRBJ2-1|.|.
CASSLEVNNEQFF
TGTGCCAGCAGCTTAGAGGTCAACAATGAGCAGTTCTTC
>TRBV7-2|TRBJ1-5|.|TRBD1
CASSTGTAGRQPQHF
TGTGCCAGCAGCACTGGGACAGCAGGACGGCAGCCCCAGCATTTT
>TRBV5-1|TRBJ2-1|.|.
CASSLAVAGSYNEQFF
TGCGCCAGCAGCTTGGCCGTGGCGGGCTCCTACAATGAGCAGTTCTTC
>TRBV4-2|TRBJ1-1|.|.
CASSPEGKETEAFF
TGTGCCAGCAGCCCTGAAGGGAAGGAGACTGAAGCTTTCTTT
>TRBV6-1|TRBJ2-1|.|.
CASSGRGPTRYNEQFF
TGTGCCAGCAGTGGCAGAGGACCGACCAGATACAATGAGCAGTTCTTC
>TRBV21-1|TRBJ2-1|.|.
CASSKVGMGGELAAPGNEQFF
TGTGCCAGCAGCAAAGTTGGGATGGGGGGGGAGCTAGCGGCCCCTGGCAATGAGCAGTTCTTC
>TRBV29-1|TRBJ2-7|.|.
CSVAESAGDEQYF
TGCAGCGTTGCGGAGTCCGCTGGCGACGAGCAGTACTTC
>TRBV27|TRBJ1-1|.|.
CASSFSQNTEAFF
TGTGCCAGCAGTTTCTCTCAGAACACTGAAGCTTTCTTT
>TRBV5-1|TRBJ2-7|.|TRBD2
CASSAGTSGFSYEQYF
TGCGCCAGCAGCGCCGGGACTAGCGGATTCTCCTACGAGCAGTACTTC
>TRBV29-1|TRBJ1-2|.|.
CSVEGGGNYGYTF
TGCAGCGTGGAGGGAGGGGGGAACTATGGCTACACCTTC
>TRBV29-1|TRBJ2-3|.|.
CSVVGGTSTDTQYF
TGCAGCGTTGTCGGCGGGACTAGCACAGATACGCAGTATTTT
>TRBV18|TRBJ2-5|.|TRBD2
CASSPSGAGNPLPQETQYF
TGTGCCAGCTCACCAAGCGGAGCGGGAAATCCCCTCCCCCAAGAGACCCAGTACTTC
>TRBV28|TRBJ1-4|.|.
CASSDRGATNEKLFF
TGTGCCAGCAGTGACCGTGGGGCAACTAATGAAAAACTGTTTTTT
>TRBV5-8|TRBJ1-2|once|.
CASSGPGRRSYGYTF
TGTGCCAGCAGCGGACCGGGACGAAGGTCCTATGGCTACACCTTC
>TRBV5-1|TRBJ2-3|.|.
CASSLAETGTGRDTQYF
TGCGCCAGCAGCTTGGCCGAGACAGGGACCGGGAGAGATACGCAGTATTTT
>TRBV4-3|TRBJ2-1|.|.
CASSQYSSGPYNEQFF
TGCGCCAGCAGCCAATATTCAAGCGGGCCATACAATGAGCAGTTCTTC
>TRBV10-3|TRBJ2-3|.|TRBD2
CAISEPTSGSTYGGRNTQYF
TGTGCCATCAGTGAACCGACTAGCGGGTCCACGTATGGAGGCCGAAATACGCAGTATTTT
>TRBV11-2|TRBJ2-7|once|TRBD1
CASSLVDRVGSYEQYF
TGTGCCAGCAGCTTAGTTGACAGGGTGGGATCCTACGAGCAGTACTTC
>TRBV7-2|TRBJ2-1|.|TRBD2
CASSLVKREGRQFF
TGTGCCAGCAGCTTAGTTAAGCGGGAGGGCCGGCAGTTCTTC
>TRBV7-2|TRBJ1-4|.|.
CASSLAGLGEKLFF
TGTGCCAGCAGCTTAGCAGGGCTGGGTGAAAAACTGTTTTTT
>TRBV13|TRBJ2-6|.|.
CASSSSRDSGANVLTF
TGTGCCAGCAGCTCCTCAAGGGATTCTGGGGCCAACGTCCTGACTTTC
>TRBV29-1|TRBJ2-3|.|.
CSVEDPARSTDTQYF
TGCAGCGTTGAAGATCCTGCTCGTAGCACAGATACGCAGTATTTT
>TRBV3-1/TRBV3-2|TRBJ2-7|.|.
CASSQGRGEQYF
TGTGCCAGCAGCCAGGGGAGAGGAGAGCAGTACTTC
>TRBV10-1|TRBJ2-5|.|TRBD1
CASSESSGGKTQYF
TGCGCCAGCAGTGAGTCTTCAGGGGGAAAGACCCAGTACTTC
>TRBV5-1|TRBJ2-1|.|.
CASSPDLGNEQFF
TGCGCCAGCAGTCCGGACCTGGGCAATGAGCAGTTCTTC
>TRBV7-8|TRBJ1-2|.|.
CASSLVGGDGYTF
TGTGCCAGCAGCTTAGTGGGGGGCGATGGCTACACCTTC
>TRBV5-8|TRBJ1-6|.|.
CASSLDLNSPLHF
TGTGCCAGCAGCTTGGATTTGAATTCACCCCTCCACTTT
>TRBV6-1|TRBJ1-2|.|.
CASSEVSYYGYTF
TGTGCCAGCAGTGAGGTCAGTTACTATGGCTACACCTTC
>TRBV7-3|TRBJ2-1|.|TRBD2
CASSSPSSGIQFF
TGTGCCAGCAGCTCCCCATCTAGCGGGATTCAGTTCTTC
>TRBV19|TRBJ1-4|.|TRBD1
CASSPTGGNEKLFF
TGTGCCAGTAGTCCGACAGGGGGGAATGAAAAACTGTTTTTT
>TRBV5-1|TRBJ2-7|.|.
CASSFSGYEQYF
TGCGCCAGCAGCTTTTCGGGATACGAGCAGTACTTC
>TRBV19|TRBJ2-7|.|.
CASSTQATRAYEQYF
TGTGCCAGTAGTACACAGGCCACTCGGGCTTACGAGCAGTACTTC
>TRBV5-1|TRBJ1-4|.|.
CASSLRTATNEKLFF
TGCGCCAGCAGCTTACGGACTGCAACTAATGAAAAACTGTTTTTT
>TRBV28|TRBJ2-7|once|.
CASSSVRHEQYF
TGTGCCAGCAGTTCGGTCCGCCACGAGCAGTACTTC
>TRBV30|TRBJ1-5|.|.
CAWRGGPSNQPQHF
TGTGCCTGGAGGGGGGGCCCGAGCAATCAGCCCCAGCATTTT
>TRBV7-2|TRBJ1-2|.|TRBD1
CASSPGTGLDGYTF
TGTGCCAGCAGCCCCGGGACAGGGTTGGATGGCTACACCTTC
>TRBV10-3|TRBJ2-1|.|.
CAISGVGRSYNEQFF
TGTGCCATCAGTGGGGTCGGTAGGTCCTACAATGAGCAGTTCTTC
>TRBV5-1|TRBJ1-1|.|TRBD1
CASSGEGATEAFF
TGCGCCAGCAGCGGGGAGGGGGCCACTGAAGCTTTCTTT
>TRBV4-1|TRBJ1-2|.|.
CASSQGVANYGYTF
TGCGCCAGCAGCCAAGGAGTAGCTAACTATGGCTACACCTTC
>TRBV6-1|TRBJ2-6|.|TRBD2
CASSGGLAGGTGANVLTF
TGTGCCAGCAGTGGTGGACTAGCGGGAGGTACCGGGGCCAACGTCCTGACTTTC
>TRBV19|TRBJ1-4|.|.
CASNPGGSGEKLFF
TGTGCCAGTAATCCGGGAGGGAGTGGGGAAAAACTGTTTTTT
>TRBV15|TRBJ2-1|few|TRBD2
CATSREASGVLYNEQFF
TGTGCCACCAGCAGAGAGGCTAGCGGAGTCTTGTACAATGAGCAGTTCTTC
>TRBV28|TRBJ2-5|.|.
CASKGPTGRETQYF
TGTGCCAGCAAGGGACCTACCGGCCGAGAGACCCAGTACTTC
>TRBV3-1/TRBV3-2|TRBJ2-2|.|TRBD2
CASSPSSGFTGELFF
TGTGCCAGCAGCCCCTCTAGCGGGTTCACCGGGGAGCTGTTTTTT
>TRBV19|TRBJ2-3|.|.
CASSIAALDTQYF
TGTGCCAGTAGTATCGCAGCCCTTGATACGCAGTATTTT
>TRBV18|TRBJ2-2|.|TRBD2
CASSPPTSGSAGELFF
TGTGCCAGCTCACCCCCGACTAGCGGGAGCGCCGGGGAGCTGTTTTTT
>TRBV15|TRBJ2-6|.|.
CATSKDPTSGANVLTF
TGTGCCACCAGCAAGGACCCAACCTCTGGGGCCAACGTCCTGACTTTC
>TRBV7-9|TRBJ2-7|.|.
CASSLETDSYEQYF
TGTGCCAGCAGCTTAGAGACAGACTCCTACGAGCAGTACTTC
>TRBV6-5|TRBJ1-1|.|.
CASSYSRQAGTEAFF
TGTGCCAGCAGTTACTCGAGGCAGGCGGGCACTGAAGCTTTCTTT